A single sample gave rise to the 14 T cell receptor beta chains below, sequenced in a study of cytomegalovirus exposure and HLA in healthy donors. The table came from immunoSEQ multiplex PCR; TCRdb's copy has only in-frame clones and leaves some out. The sample includes under 200,000 clones, roughly 90% of them seen just once. The sequenced material came from PBMCs. The receptors were sampled from a man aged 18 to 29 in good health and CMV-seropositive.

For this clone: This sample also contains other DNA sequences that code for the same CDR3. The chain links TRBV19 to TRBJ1-1, with D uncertain. The length of the CDR3 is 13 residues. Germline V CDR1 and CDR2: LNHDA, SQIVND (reference sequence). V was pared by 9 bases and J by 2 bases, with 13 bases between. CDR3 nucleotide sequence: TGTGCCAGCCGAAGACGGGAAAACACTGAAGCTTTCTTT. It encodes CASRRRENTEAFF.

This clone was seen only a few times. Other DNA variants within this sample encode the same CDR3. V is TRBV7-9 and J is TRBJ2-7; TRBD2 matches 7 bases. CDR3 length equals 13 residues. Per germline, CDR1 SEHNR and CDR2 FQNEAQ (reference sequence). With V trimmed by 5 bases and J by 2 bases, 3 bases remained unmatched. As DNA, the CDR3 is TGTGCCAGCAGCCCTAGCGGTGCCTACGAGCAGTACTTC. As protein: CASSPSGAYEQYF. Full variable domain (missing parts from reference TRBV7-9 and TRBJ2-7): DTGVSQNPRHKITKRGQNVTFRCDPISEHNRLYWYRQTLGQGPEFLTYFQNEAQLEKSRLLSDRFSAERPKGSFSTLEIQRTEQGDSAMYLCASSPSGAYEQYFGPGTRLTVT.

The V and J genes are TRBV18 and TRBJ2-2; 8 nucleotides agree with TRBD1. Germline CDR1 and CDR2: KGHSH and LQKENI. V shed 3 bases, J shed 5 bases, and the junction held 8 bases outside the gene matches. This CDR3 comprises 16 residues. The CDR3 DNA reads TGTGCCAGCTCACCTTCGACAGGGGAATATACCGGGGAGCTGTTTTTT. It yields the protein CASSPSTGEYTGELFF.

The chain recombines TRBV5-1 with TRBJ2-7; D possibly corresponds to TRBD2 (5 bases). The germline gives CDR1 SGHRS, CDR2 YFSETQ. V was pared by 4 bases and J by 0 bases, with 14 bases between. This CDR3 spans 15 amino acids. The CDR3: CASSADVGSSYEQYF. Written as DNA, the CDR3 is TGCGCCAGCAGCGCGGATGTGGGGAGCTCCTACGAGCAGTACTTC. Drawing the rest from reference TRBV5-1 and TRBJ2-7, the complete variable domain is KAGVTQTPRYLIKTRGQQVTLSCSPISGHRSVSWYQQTPGQGLQFLFEYFSETQRNKGNFPGRFSGRQFSNSRSEMNVSTLELGDSALYLCASSADVGSSYEQYFGPGTRLTVT.

V usage is TRBV7-2 and J usage is TRBJ1-2, with 9 bases identical to TRBD1. The trim removed 4 bases at V and 4 bases at J, leaving 7 bases unmatched. CDR1 and CDR2 (germline): SGHTA, FQGNSA. This CDR3 has 15 amino acids. CDR3 residues: CASSSATGGRYGYTF. CDR3 nucleotides: TGTGCCAGCAGCTCCGCGACAGGGGGTCGCTATGGCTACACCTTC.

The chain is built from TRBV28 and TRBJ2-7, with 8 nucleotides matching TRBD2. This CDR3 spans 20 amino acids. Germline V gives CDR1 MDHEN, CDR2 SYDVKM. The ends lost 4 bases at V and 1 base at J; junction bases unmatched: 21. CDR3 region: CASSSRPWTSRKGPSYEQYF. The DNA of the CDR3 is TGTGCCAGCAGTTCCCGACCATGGACTAGCAGAAAAGGGCCATCCTACGAGCAGTACTTC.

The chain combines TRBV9 with TRBJ2-1; 9 bases are a match to TRBD1. The V segment lost 4 bases and the J segment 2 bases; nucleotides outside the gene matches: 7. Germline lookup yields CDR1 SGDLS and CDR2 YYNGEE. The CDR3 extends over 16 amino acids. The chain's CDR3 is CASSTRTGVAYNEQFF. The CDR3 coding sequence is TGTGCCAGCAGCACCCGGACAGGGGTAGCCTACAATGAGCAGTTCTTC.

The chain recombines TRBV10-1 with TRBJ2-7, with TRBD1 matching over 8 bases. V dropped 4 bases and J dropped 4; count of bases not matched to a gene: 9. Germline lookup yields CDR1 WNHNN and CDR2 SYGVQD (reference sequence). This CDR3 has 15 residues. This CDR3 is CASSAGVQGVYEQYF. The CDR3 DNA reads TGCGCCAGCAGTGCGGGGGTACAGGGGGTATACGAGCAGTACTTC.

The V gene is TRBV4-1, the J gene TRBJ2-1; 11 bases are a match to TRBD2. Germline V gene data show CDR1 as MGHRA and CDR2 as YSYEKL. The CDR3 length is 15 residues. J lost 9 bases, V lost 2 bases, and 6 bases had no gene match. CDR3 coding DNA: TGCGCCAGCAGCCAATTAGCGGGAGGGCCGGGTGAGCAGTTCTTC. The encoded protein is CASSQLAGGPGEQFF.

This clone showed up just a few times. V is TRBV27 and J is TRBJ1-5; D is ambiguous. The CDR3 loop spans 16 amino acids. CDR1 and CDR2 (germline): MNHEY, SMNVEV (reference sequence). V was shortened by 3 bases and J by 3 bases, with 15 bases between the two germline ends. The CDR3 DNA reads TGTGCCAGCAGTTTCACCCGGTCGGGAGCCAATCAGCCCCAGCATTTT. This encodes CASSFTRSGANQPQHF.

The rearrangement links TRBV5-8 to TRBJ2-1, with TRBD2 matching 11 bases. The CDR3 is made up of 15 amino acids. After removal of 0 bases from V and 6 bases from J, the junction contained 2 bases not matched to a gene. The germline V gene has CDR1 SGHTS and CDR2 YDEGEE. CDR3 nucleotide sequence: TGTGCCAGCAGCTTGGGAACTAGCGGGAGCAATGAGCAGTTCTTC. Encoded protein: CASSLGTSGSNEQFF.

Here the CDR3 reads CASTPGLAGGSYNEQFF. The CDR3 DNA reads as TGTGCCAGCACTCCGGGACTAGCGGGAGGATCCTACAATGAGCAGTTCTTC. This chain uses TRBV2 with TRBJ2-1; TRBD2 agrees at 15 bases. The CDR3 covers 17 residues. Germline assignment: CDR1 SNHLY and CDR2 FYNNEI. After removal of 7 bases from V and 1 base from J, the junction contained 5 bases not matched to a gene.

The chain joins TRBV7-3 to TRBJ2-7, with 8 positions matching TRBD2. CDR1 SGHTA and CDR2 FQGTGA come from the germline V gene. The CDR3 is 14 amino acids. V lost 6 bases, J lost 4 bases, and 8 bases stayed unmatched. The CDR3 spells CASSPSGSSYEQYF. In nucleotides, the CDR3 is TGTGCCAGCAGTCCAAGCGGGAGTAGTTACGAGCAGTACTTC.

The chain carries TRBV10-1 and TRBJ1-3, with a possible D match to TRBD1 (6 bases). This CDR3 region has 15 residues. Germline CDR1 is WNHNN and CDR2 is SYGVQD (reference sequence). The V gene lost 6 bases and the J gene lost 0 bases, with 12 bases spanning the gap. This CDR3 reads CASSPGQFSGNTIYF. CDR3 sequence (DNA): TGCGCCAGCAGCCCAGGACAGTTCTCTGGAAACACCATATATTTT.